The T cell receptor (beta chain) described here comes from a study of shared clonotypes between healthy human individuals. Study as a whole: Donor ages ranged 18 to 49 years: two women, a few men.

As regards this clone: Its antigen remains unidentified.

Trimming took 2 bases from V and 6 from J, leaving 17 bases between them. Germline CDR1 is ENHRY and CDR2 is SYGVKD. This CDR3 is 15 amino acids long. The method was immunoSEQ multiplex PCR; TCRdb's version includes in-frame clones alone and lacks a portion of them. The sample has about 1 million clones, 75% seen once. Study-wide findings and caveats: Larger estimated richness was generally recorded for naive subsets relative to memory subsets. Large sequencing depth failed to make sorted-subset sequencing complete, rarefaction showed.

The V and J genes are TRBV10-3 and TRBJ2-7, with D perhaps matching TRBD2 (6 bases). The sequence was collected from a man younger than 35 in good health. Sequenced input: memory CD4+ T cells sorted from blood. Subset meaning: CD45RA-negative fraction. The CDR3 sequence: CAISEGGRSTREQYF. CDR3 sequence (DNA): TGTGCCATCAGTGAGGGTGGGAGGTCTACGCGCGAGCAGTACTTC.